The text below deals with one T cell receptor (beta chain). The antigen this receptor binds is unknown. There are no base qualities to consult, and no much larger clone falls within one base. As encoded in the germline V gene, CDR1 is SGHDT while CDR2 is YYEEEE. The CDR3 runs 16 residues from the cysteine to the phenylalanine. Just CDR3 DNA is preserved here, 48 bases in frame from base 1. V and J lose 4 bases and 1 base, and a span of 16 bases separates them. The data were taken from a study of T cell responses to AZD1222 COVID-19 vaccine (dated by TCRdb to the early 2020s). Turning to the overall study: TCR sequencing covered more than 230 trial participants: 200 to 220 given two doses of AZD1222 and around 25 given two doses of MenACWY control vaccine. Enrollment into the trials was organized by age into subgroups of 18-55, 56-69 and 70-plus years, and those subgroups contained roughly 150, 30 and 60 TCR-sequenced participants, respectively. Points the paper makes about the study in general: Conclusions about previously exposed vaccinees are limited because only six or seven AZD1222 recipients were SARS-CoV-2 seropositive at baseline. Participants were mostly white British, with more females than males. The authors suggested clonal diversity may have been underestimated. In the small 56-69-year group, the increase in depth fell short of significance, most likely because of low power. Because no day 14 peak-response samples were available, repertoires were characterized only after the peak T cell response. After two AZD1222 doses, spike-specific TCR breadth and depth were significantly higher than at day 0 and than in MenACWY recipients. The vaccine-associated CD4 TCRs covered the entire spike protein, and the dominant responses fell in regions 160-218 and 743-854. Epitopes outside the regions mutated in the B.1.351 and B.1.1.7 variants were reportedly recognized by nearly half of the unique spike-specific TCRs.

What this sample's time point label stands for: about 28 days (+/-7) after the second vaccine dose. AZD1222 recipients with second doses at about 4 weeks or about 12 weeks were pooled, because spike-specific TCR depth and breadth did not differ between schedules. The vaccinee samples were drawn from two UK trials, COV001 and COV002, one of which was a single-blind randomized controlled phase 2/3 trial testing AZD1222 (ChAdOx1 nCoV-19) in healthy adults. For TCRbeta chain sequencing, PBMC samples were collected from trial participants at day 0 and at day 28 after the second dose. The CDR3 regions of human TCRbeta chains were subjected to immunosequencing. From the authors' description of their analysis: Repertoire TCRs were matched against a reference library of SARS-CoV-2-specific TCRs generated with the MIRA antigen-specificity platform. Breadth was defined as the fraction of unique TCRs that were SARS-CoV-2-associated, and depth was defined as the fraction of total T cells that were SARS-CoV-2-associated. Each spike-specific TCR was assigned to its reactive spike region and to a CD4 or CD8 class using the MIRA data. Log10-transformed breadth and depth values were compared by one-way ANOVA with Sidak's multiple comparisons tests. What TCRdb holds here is the immuneACCESS table cut down to in-frame rearrangements. Part of the clones is not present; checked against another copy, under half of the missing clones reflect an unresolved V gene, and the others are unexplained. V and J calls and clone size are those listed in that table; D and trimming were worked out from the DNA. The sample table holds 72,000 or so clones, of which about nine tenths were seen once. The ten biggest clones cover about 28% of the sample.

The chain is encoded by TRBV5-6 joined to TRBJ2-3; the D element could tentatively be TRBD1 or TRBD2, as 5 bases agree for each. This clonotype was obtained from an adult who received the AZD1222 COVID-19 vaccine. The material sequenced was peripheral blood, taken 28 days after the second AZD1222 dose. The CDR3 corresponds to CASSPGPAAGTDTQYF. The nucleotide sequence is given as TGTGCCAGCAGCCCGGGACCCGCAGCGGGCACAGATACGCAGTATTTT.